Listed below are T cell receptor beta chains from one sample, sequenced in a study of cytotoxic CD8 clonotypes in ibrutinib-treated CLL. The repertoire was sequenced with immunoSEQ multiplex PCR; TCRdb's copy has only in-frame clones and lacks some. The sample has approximately 140,000 clones, approximately 80% seen once. The sample here was PBMCs, taken after 12 months of ibrutinib treatment. All receptors come from a human donor with chronic lymphocytic leukemia. Each CDR3 is given with its conserved first and last residue. D genes are given only for firm matches. Some rows have no size entry. The others give once, few or many, or a class for an expanded clone.

V	J	D	size	DNA	CDR3
TRBV5-1	TRBJ2-4	NA	NA	TGCGCCAGCAGCAGGGGGGCGGAAGCCAAAAACATTCAGTACTTC	CASSRGAEAKNIQYF
TRBV9	TRBJ2-7	TRBD2	NA	TGTGCCAGCAGCGTAGGGACTAGCGTTTACGAGCAGTACTTC	CASSVGTSVYEQYF
TRBV6-1	TRBJ2-1	TRBD1	NA	TGTGCCAGCATTCCCGGGACAGCTTACAATGAGCAGTTCTTC	CASIPGTAYNEQFF
TRBV19	TRBJ2-7	TRBD2	NA	TGTGCCAGTAGTACTCTAGCGGGGAGCTACGAGCAGTACTTC	CASSTLAGSYEQYF
TRBV7-3	TRBJ2-2	NA	NA	TGTGCCAGCAGCTTAGGGGGTGCCGGGGAGCTGTTTTTT	CASSLGGAGELFF
TRBV18	TRBJ1-1	NA	NA	TGTGCCAGCTCACCACCGTCGTCGAACACTGAAGCTTTCTTT	CASSPPSSNTEAFF
TRBV7-2	TRBJ2-5	NA	NA	TGTGCCAGCAGCTTAGTCTTCAATCAAGAGACCCAGTACTTC	CASSLVFNQETQYF
TRBV11-2	TRBJ2-7	NA	once	TGTGCCAGCAGCTTGGTGGGAGTTCCCTCCTACGAGCAGTACTTC	CASSLVGVPSYEQYF
TRBV19	TRBJ2-3	NA	NA	TGTGCCAGTAGCCGGCCTAGCACAGATACGCAGTATTTT	CASSRPSTDTQYF
TRBV30	TRBJ1-4	NA	NA	TGTGCCTGGACCGAACGAGGGTTTGATGAAAAACTGTTTTTT	CAWTERGFDEKLFF
TRBV19	TRBJ2-2	NA	NA	TGTGCCAGTAGTAAGAGGAGTGGGGCCGGGGAGCTGTTTTTT	CASSKRSGAGELFF
TRBV18	TRBJ1-1	NA	NA	TGTGCCAGCTCACCAAATGAGAAGAACACTGAAGCTTTCTTT	CASSPNEKNTEAFF
TRBV7-2	TRBJ2-1	NA	NA	TGTGCCAGCAGCTTAGCGGGCCATTACAATGAGCAGTTCTTC	CASSLAGHYNEQFF
TRBV18	TRBJ1-2	NA	NA	TGTGCCAGCCGCCCCTCAAAACAGGGTTTTACGGGTGGCTACACCTTC	CASRPSKQGFTGGYTF
TRBV5-1	TRBJ1-6	NA	once	TGCGCCAGCAGCTTGGCGGGGCTTGTACAGGGACGATCACCCCTCCACTTT	CASSLAGLVQGRSPLHF
TRBV2	TRBJ1-2	NA	NA	TGTGCCAGCATATCCGGGGGGCTAAGCGGCTACACCTTC	CASISGGLSGYTF
TRBV27	TRBJ2-7	TRBD1	NA	TGTGCCAGCAGTTCTGGACAGGGGCCCTACGAGCAGTACTTC	CASSSGQGPYEQYF
TRBV13	TRBJ2-3	TRBD1	NA	TGTGCCAGCAGCTTACAGGGGGCAAGGCAGTATTTT	CASSLQGARQYF
TRBV7-2	TRBJ1-3	NA	NA	TGTGCCAGCAGCCCAGGGGTAGCCTCTGGAAACACCATATATTTT	CASSPGVASGNTIYF